These T cell receptor beta chains were read from a single sample in a study of blood T cell repertoires in COVID-19. The table came from immunoSEQ multiplex PCR; TCRdb's copy has only in-frame clones and leaves some out. The table includes about 320,000 clones, 89% detected once. The sequenced material came from peripheral blood. These receptors were obtained from a man between 18 and 35 years old who had recovered from COVID-19. The CDR3 runs from the conserved cysteine through the conserved F or W. D genes are given only for firm matches. Only part of the rows carry a size: once, few, many, or a class if the clone is expanded.

abundance	v_gene	j_gene	d_gene	CDR3nt	CDR3aa
.	TRBV28	TRBJ2-1	.	TGTGCCAGCAGTTTTTCCTTGGGGGGCTACAATGAGCAGTTCTTC	CASSFSLGGYNEQFF
once	TRBV6-5	TRBJ1-1	.	TGTGCCAGTACCCGGGACACCGGGGTTGGGACTGAAGCTTTCTTT	CASTRDTGVGTEAFF
.	TRBV20-1	TRBJ2-1	.	TGCAGTGCTAGTGCCCGAGCCCCTACCTACAATGAGCAGTTCTTC	CSASARAPTYNEQFF
once	TRBV2	TRBJ2-1	TRBD1	TGTGCCAGCAGTGGTGGGACAGGCTACAATGAGCAGTTCTTC	CASSGGTGYNEQFF
.	TRBV14	TRBJ2-1	TRBD2	TGTGCCAGCAGCCAAGATATTCAAAGCGGGAGTTGGAACAATGAGCAGTTCTTC	CASSQDIQSGSWNNEQFF
.	TRBV5-1	TRBJ2-2	.	TGCGCCAGCAGCTTATCGGACAGGAACACCGGGGAGCTGTTTTTT	CASSLSDRNTGELFF
.	TRBV5-5	TRBJ1-4	.	TGTGCCAGCAGCTTACGACATGACGGTGAAAAACTGTTTTTT	CASSLRHDGEKLFF
.	TRBV7-2	TRBJ1-1	.	TGTGCCAGCAGCCGGGTGGTGGTTCGGACTGAAGCTTTCTTT	CASSRVVVRTEAFF
.	TRBV5-1	TRBJ1-4	.	TGCGCCAGCAGCTTGTTGGGACTGAATAATGAAAAACTGTTTTTT	CASSLLGLNNEKLFF
once	TRBV4-1	TRBJ2-7	.	TGCGCCAGCAGCTTTCTGGGGTCGGAGGTCGGAGGCTCCTACGAGCAGTACTTC	CASSFLGSEVGGSYEQYF
.	TRBV25-1	TRBJ1-4	.	TGTGCCAGCAGTGAAGGGGGGGCAGGGGAAAAACTGTTTTTT	CASSEGGAGEKLFF
.	TRBV7-9	TRBJ2-7	.	TGTGCCAGTTCAGGGGAGTTAGGCTACGAGCAGTACTTC	CASSGELGYEQYF
.	TRBV7-6	TRBJ2-1	.	TGTGCCAGCAGTTCCATGGGGGGTCTGCCCTACAATGAGCAGTTCTTC	CASSSMGGLPYNEQFF
.	TRBV29-1	TRBJ2-3	TRBD1	TGCAGCGTCCGACAGGGTTCTAGCACAGATACGCAGTATTTT	CSVRQGSSTDTQYF
.	TRBV18	TRBJ2-2	.	TGTGCCAGCTCAGCGAACCCTCTTCTAGCCTACGCGAACACCGGGGAGCTGTTTTTT	CASSANPLLAYANTGELFF
.	TRBV27	TRBJ2-1	.	TGTGCCAGCAGTAGCTTCACCTCCTACAATGAGCAGTTCTTC	CASSSFTSYNEQFF
.	TRBV6-4	TRBJ2-1	.	TGTGCCAGCAGTGACTCTCGGCGGGGGCCTTGTTACAATGAGCAGTTCTTC	CASSDSRRGPCYNEQFF
.	TRBV20-1	TRBJ1-2	TRBD1	TGCAGTGCTAGTTTAGATGGGACAGGGGGCTATGGCTACACCTTC	CSASLDGTGGYGYTF
.	TRBV12-3/TRBV12-4	TRBJ2-2	.	TGTGCCAGCAGTTCCTTAGCCGGGGAGCTGTTTTTT	CASSSLAGELFF
.	TRBV12-3/TRBV12-4	TRBJ1-1	.	TGTGCCAGCAGTTTTTCGGTGAACACTGAAGCTTTCTTT	CASSFSVNTEAFF
.	TRBV6-4	TRBJ1-6	TRBD1	TGTGCCAGGAGTGGGACGGACAGGACAATTTCACCCCTCCACTTT	CARSGTDRTISPLHF
.	TRBV20-1	TRBJ2-7	.	TGCAGTGCCACCCGGGACAACCAAAGGTACTTC	CSATRDNQRYF
.	TRBV21-1	TRBJ2-1	.	TGTGCCAGCAGCGAACCCGGGGGGACCCTGTTCTACAATGAGCAGTTCTTC	CASSEPGGTLFYNEQFF
.	TRBV4-3	TRBJ2-3	.	TGCGCCAGCAGCCAAGCCGCGGCAGATACGCAGTATTTT	CASSQAAADTQYF
once	TRBV2	TRBJ2-5	.	TGTGCCAGTATGGACAACCAAGAGACCCAGTACTTC	CASMDNQETQYF